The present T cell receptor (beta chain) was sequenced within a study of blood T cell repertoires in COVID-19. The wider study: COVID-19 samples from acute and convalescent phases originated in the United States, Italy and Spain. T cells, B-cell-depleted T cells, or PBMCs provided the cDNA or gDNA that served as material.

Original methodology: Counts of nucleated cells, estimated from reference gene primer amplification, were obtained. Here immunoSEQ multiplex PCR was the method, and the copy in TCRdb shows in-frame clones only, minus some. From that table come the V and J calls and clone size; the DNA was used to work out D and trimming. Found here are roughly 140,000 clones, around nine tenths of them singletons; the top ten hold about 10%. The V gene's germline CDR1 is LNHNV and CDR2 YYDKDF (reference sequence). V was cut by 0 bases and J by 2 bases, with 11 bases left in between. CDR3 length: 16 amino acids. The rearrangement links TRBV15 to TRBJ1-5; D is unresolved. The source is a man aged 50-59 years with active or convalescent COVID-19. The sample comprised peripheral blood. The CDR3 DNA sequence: TGTGCCACCAGCAGAGATTCTACACGGGGCAATCAGCCCCAGCATTTT. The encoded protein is CATSRDSTRGNQPQHF.